This T cell receptor beta chain emerged from a study of blood T cell repertoires in COVID-19. Study-level information: The United States, Italy and Spain provided the acute and convalescent COVID-19 samples. Nucleic acid was either cDNA or gDNA, and it came from T cells, B-cell-depleted T cells, or PBMCs.

The CDR3 runs 14 residues. CDR1 is DFQATT, CDR2 SNEGSKA, per germline (reference sequence). The V end lost 3 bases, the J end lost 6 bases, and 15 bases lay between the germline ends. Original processing methods: Reference gene primer amplification yielded estimated nucleated cell counts. This table comes from immunoSEQ multiplex PCR, and its TCRdb copy is limited to in-frame clones, with some not included. V, J and clone size are taken as reported in that table, and D and trimming were inferred from the DNA itself. The repertoire includes more than 75,000 clones, roughly four fifths of them detected once, and over 9.5% sits in the top ten.

The chain recombines TRBV20-1 with TRBJ1-3; D is unclear. Sequenced material: peripheral blood. This TCR was sampled from a man aged 55 to 70 with acute or convalescent COVID-19. The CDR3 region has the DNA TGCAGTGCTAGTCGAATGGCAGGCGAAAACACCATATATTTT. Its translation: CSASRMAGENTIYF.